This is a list of T cell receptor beta chains from one sample in a study of T cell responses to AZD1222 COVID-19 vaccine. Only in-frame clones appear in the TCRdb table, and some are missing; sequencing was by immunoSEQ multiplex PCR. The repertoire holds 100,000 to 120,000 clones, nearly 90% seen once, with about 3.3% in the top ten. This sample comprised peripheral blood, obtained on day 0 of AZD1222 vaccination. These receptors all stem from an adult in good health. CDR3s include the opening cysteine and the closing phenylalanine or tryptophan. A D gene is named only where the DNA matches it firmly.

V gene,J gene,D gene,CDR3 length,CDR3 protein
TRBV28,TRBJ1-1,.,10,CASSLTEAFF
TRBV7-8,TRBJ1-5,.,15,CASSPGGGFNQPQHF
TRBV28,TRBJ2-2,TRBD1,14,CASRRTGGTGELFF
TRBV27,TRBJ2-7,.,14,CASSSVSRVSEQYF
TRBV9,TRBJ1-2,TRBD1,15,CASRYGQVDNYGYTF
TRBV20-1,TRBJ1-5,.,11,CSARADQPQHF
TRBV5-8,TRBJ2-5,.,14,CASRGRPSQETQYF
TRBV10-1,TRBJ2-7,TRBD2,15,CASSERLAGRAEQYF
TRBV11-2,TRBJ2-7,.,13,CASSLGFRSEQYF
TRBV7-9,TRBJ2-3,TRBD2,17,CASSSTSGVLSTDTQYF
TRBV19,TRBJ1-2,TRBD1,14,CASSATGGVELYTF
TRBV9,TRBJ2-5,.,15,CASSVGPDLAETQYF
TRBV24-1,TRBJ2-6,.,17,CATSDPPGPSGANVLTF
TRBV15,TRBJ2-2,.,14,CATATGANTGELFF
TRBV6-2/TRBV6-3,TRBJ2-7,TRBD1,17,CASSYWPLGTVGDEQYF
TRBV9,TRBJ2-7,TRBD1,16,CASSVGTGLLSYEQYF
TRBV5-4,TRBJ2-7,TRBD2,17,CASSFGGLAGTSYEQYF
TRBV14,TRBJ1-2,TRBD1,14,CASSQTGGVYGYTF
TRBV28,TRBJ1-5,.,17,CASLWGAYRYSNQPQHF
TRBV28,TRBJ2-7,TRBD1,16,CASSPSDRTGVFEQYF
TRBV18,TRBJ1-3,TRBD1,17,CASSPKQGALSGNTIYF
TRBV30,TRBJ1-1,.,13,CAWSSARNTEAFF
TRBV5-5,TRBJ1-2,.,16,CASSFSGTDAIYGYTF
TRBV5-1,TRBJ2-7,.,17,CASSLGLSGPNSYEQYF
TRBV6-2/TRBV6-3,TRBJ1-2,.,14,CASSITGQSYGYTF
TRBV11-2,TRBJ1-1,.,14,CASSLGRDNTEAFF
TRBV2,TRBJ1-5,.,13,CASTFISNQPQHF
TRBV6-4,TRBJ2-3,.,15,CASSADGAGADTQYF
TRBV19,TRBJ2-4,.,17,CASSYRTPDLAKNIQYF
TRBV3-1/TRBV3-2,TRBJ2-3,TRBD2,15,CASSQGLAGADTQYF
TRBV28,TRBJ2-3,TRBD2,17,CASSLPPYSGKTDTQYF
TRBV30,TRBJ1-2,.,12,CAWSSQMYGYTF
TRBV20-1,TRBJ1-4,.,11,CSVPGAEKLFF
TRBV6-5,TRBJ2-5,TRBD2,15,CASISLGAGVETQYF
TRBV14,TRBJ1-5,.,12,CASSQGEGPQHF
TRBV5-4,TRBJ2-6,.,13,CASSLTGANVLTF
TRBV25-1,TRBJ1-6,TRBD1,15,CASSPWTGNNSPLHF
TRBV4-3,TRBJ1-2,TRBD1,17,CASSDSGTGGRNYGYTF
TRBV11-2,TRBJ2-5,.,14,CASSLDRGGETQYF
TRBV9,TRBJ1-3,.,15,CAVDPGRIRGNTIYF
TRBV7-3,TRBJ2-7,.,13,CASSLGNSYEQYF
TRBV5-1,TRBJ2-3,.,14,CASTQEPSTDTQYF
TRBV4-3,TRBJ1-1,.,15,CASTTVGPGNTEAFF
TRBV5-1,TRBJ2-7,TRBD1,13,CASSSGTAYEQYF
TRBV30,TRBJ2-2,.,14,CAWRRLANTGELFF
TRBV19,TRBJ1-1,.,13,CASISSGATEAFF
TRBV28,TRBJ2-5,.,16,CASSLSPGQQEETQYF
TRBV5-6,TRBJ2-2,.,14,CASRRLGRTGELFF
TRBV7-2,TRBJ2-7,.,12,CASSSTSYEQYF
TRBV13,TRBJ1-6,TRBD1,15,CASSTSTGGNSPLHF
TRBV7-3,TRBJ1-2,TRBD1,17,CASSLWGGGQGSGGYTF
TRBV9,TRBJ2-1,TRBD1,14,CASSPGTGTAEQFF
TRBV6-2/TRBV6-3,TRBJ2-5,.,14,CASSYFGGKETQYF
TRBV7-9,TRBJ2-3,TRBD2,16,CASSSLGGGAGDTQYF
TRBV6-6,TRBJ1-5,.,14,CASSESHSNQPQHF